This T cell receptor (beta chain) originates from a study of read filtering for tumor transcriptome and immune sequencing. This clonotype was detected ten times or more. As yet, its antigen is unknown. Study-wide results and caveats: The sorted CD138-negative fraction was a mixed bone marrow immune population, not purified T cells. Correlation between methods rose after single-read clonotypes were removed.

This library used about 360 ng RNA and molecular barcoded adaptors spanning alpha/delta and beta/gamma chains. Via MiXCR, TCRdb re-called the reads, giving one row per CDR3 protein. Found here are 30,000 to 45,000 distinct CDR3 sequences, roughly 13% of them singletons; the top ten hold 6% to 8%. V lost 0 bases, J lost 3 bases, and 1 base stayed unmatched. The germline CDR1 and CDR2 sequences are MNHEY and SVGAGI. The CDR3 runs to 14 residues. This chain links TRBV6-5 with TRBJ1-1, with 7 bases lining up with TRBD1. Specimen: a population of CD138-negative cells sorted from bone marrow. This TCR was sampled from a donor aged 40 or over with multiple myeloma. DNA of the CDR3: TGTGCCAGCAGTTACTCGAGGGGGCACACTGAAGCTTTCTTT. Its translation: CASSYSRGHTEAFF.